This section outlines one TCR beta chain sequence together with its context. Compared with germline, one end of the junction differs, possibly owing to a read error. Germline CDR1 is SGHRS and CDR2 is YFSETQ. This CDR3 has 14 amino acids. Thyroid surgery was preceded by no treatment in any patient. This entry is derived from a study of metastatic and nonmetastatic thyroid tumors. The overall study: It was across blood and tumor or nodule tissue from malignant and benign thyroid patients that repertoires were compared.

MiXCR reprocessed the PCR reads for TCRdb. The sample includes some 28,000 clones, approximately 3.7% of them seen just once. The V gene is TRBV5-1, the J gene TRBJ1-1; the D is unclear. The receptor comes from a male donor with papillary thyroid cancer or a benign thyroid nodule (not recorded which). Some clones in this sample may be carry-over from other donors' samples. The sample was blood. The CDR3 coding sequence is TGCGCCAGCAGCCGATGGGTAGTGAACACTGAATCTTTCTTT. It specifies CASSRWVVNTESFF.